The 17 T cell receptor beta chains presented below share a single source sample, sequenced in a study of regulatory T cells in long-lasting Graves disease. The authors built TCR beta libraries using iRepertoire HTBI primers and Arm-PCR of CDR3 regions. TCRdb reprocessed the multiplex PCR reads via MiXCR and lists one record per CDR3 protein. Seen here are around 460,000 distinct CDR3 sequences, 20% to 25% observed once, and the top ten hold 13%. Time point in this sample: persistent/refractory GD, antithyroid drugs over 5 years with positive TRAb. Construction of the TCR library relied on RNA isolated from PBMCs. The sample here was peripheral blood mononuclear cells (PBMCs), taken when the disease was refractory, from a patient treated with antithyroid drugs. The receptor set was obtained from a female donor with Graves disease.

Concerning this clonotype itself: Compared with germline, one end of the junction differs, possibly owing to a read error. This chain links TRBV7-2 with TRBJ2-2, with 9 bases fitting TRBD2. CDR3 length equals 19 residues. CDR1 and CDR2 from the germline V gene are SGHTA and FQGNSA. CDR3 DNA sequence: TGTGCCAGCAGCACTCTCCTCGCGGGGGGGCCGGTTTACACCGGGGAGCTGTCTTTT. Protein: CASSTLLAGGPVYTGELSF. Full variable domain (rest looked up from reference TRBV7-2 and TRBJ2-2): GAGVSQSPSNKVTEKGKDVELRCDPISGHTALYWYRQSLGQGLEFLIYFQGNSAPDKSGLPSDRFSAERTGGSVSTLTIQRTQQEDSAVYLCASSTLLAGGPVYTGELSFGEGSRLTVL.

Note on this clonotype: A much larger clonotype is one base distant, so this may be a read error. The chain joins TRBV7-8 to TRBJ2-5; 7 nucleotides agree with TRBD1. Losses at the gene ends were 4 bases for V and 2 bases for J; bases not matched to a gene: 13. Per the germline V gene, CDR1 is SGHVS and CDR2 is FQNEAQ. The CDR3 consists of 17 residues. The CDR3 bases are TGTGCCAGCAGCTCCAGTACAGGGGTGGATACGCAAGAGACCCAGTACTTC. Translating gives CASSSSTGVDTQETQYF.

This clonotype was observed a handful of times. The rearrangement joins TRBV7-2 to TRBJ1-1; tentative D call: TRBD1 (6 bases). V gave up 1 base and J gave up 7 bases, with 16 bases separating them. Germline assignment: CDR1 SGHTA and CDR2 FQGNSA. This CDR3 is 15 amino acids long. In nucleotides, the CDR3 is TGTGCCAGCAGCTTAGAAGGTGGGGGGGGCTTTGAAGCTTTCTTT. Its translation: CASSLEGGGGFEAFF.

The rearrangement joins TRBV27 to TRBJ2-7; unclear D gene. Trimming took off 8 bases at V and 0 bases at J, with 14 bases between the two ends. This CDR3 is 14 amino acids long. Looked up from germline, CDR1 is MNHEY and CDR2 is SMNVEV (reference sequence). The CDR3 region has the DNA TGTGCCAGCGCCCTCCGGGCCTCCTCCTACGAGCAGTACTTC. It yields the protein CASALRASSYEQYF.

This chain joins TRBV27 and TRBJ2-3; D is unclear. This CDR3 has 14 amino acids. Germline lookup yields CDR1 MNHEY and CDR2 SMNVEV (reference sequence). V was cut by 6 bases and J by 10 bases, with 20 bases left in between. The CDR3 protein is CASSPRTDRLAQYF. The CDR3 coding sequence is TGTGCCAGCAGCCCCCGGACGGACCGGTTGGCGCAGTATTTT.

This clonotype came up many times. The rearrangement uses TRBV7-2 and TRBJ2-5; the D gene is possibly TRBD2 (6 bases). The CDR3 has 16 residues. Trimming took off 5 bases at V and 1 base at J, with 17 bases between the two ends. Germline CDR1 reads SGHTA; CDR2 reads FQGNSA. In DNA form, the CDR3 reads TGTGCCAGCAGCCCACGGGGCGGGGCCCTCCAAGAGACCCAGTACTTC. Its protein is CASSPRGGALQETQYF.

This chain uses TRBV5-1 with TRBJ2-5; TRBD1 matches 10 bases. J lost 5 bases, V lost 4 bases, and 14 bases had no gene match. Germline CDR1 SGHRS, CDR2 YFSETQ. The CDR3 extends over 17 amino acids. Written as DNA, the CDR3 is TGCGCCAGCAGCCCGGCTCTCAGGACAGGGGGGTCGGAGACCCAGTACTTC. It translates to CASSPALRTGGSETQYF.

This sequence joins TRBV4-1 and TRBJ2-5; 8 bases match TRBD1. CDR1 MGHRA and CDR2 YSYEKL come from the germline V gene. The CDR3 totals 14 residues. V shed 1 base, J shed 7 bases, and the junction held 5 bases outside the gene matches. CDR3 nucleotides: TGCGCCAGCAGCCAAGTGGGCCAGGGGGCGACCCAGTACTTC. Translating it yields CASSQVGQGATQYF.

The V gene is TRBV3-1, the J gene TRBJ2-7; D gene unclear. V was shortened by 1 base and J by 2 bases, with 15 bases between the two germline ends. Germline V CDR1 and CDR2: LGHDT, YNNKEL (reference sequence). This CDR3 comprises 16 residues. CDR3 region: CASSQGRPWQPYEQYF. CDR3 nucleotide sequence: TGTGCCAGCAGCCAAGGACGTCCTTGGCAGCCCTACGAGCAGTACTTC.

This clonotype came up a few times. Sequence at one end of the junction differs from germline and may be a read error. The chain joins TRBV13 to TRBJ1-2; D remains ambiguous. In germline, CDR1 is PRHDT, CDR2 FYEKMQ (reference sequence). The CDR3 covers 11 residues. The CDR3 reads CASSQDLRYTF. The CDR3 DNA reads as TGCGCCAGCAGCCAAGACCTCCGCTACACCTTC.

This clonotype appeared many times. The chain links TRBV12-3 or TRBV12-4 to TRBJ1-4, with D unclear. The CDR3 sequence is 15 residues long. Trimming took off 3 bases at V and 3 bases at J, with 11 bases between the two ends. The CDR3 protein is CASSFWGVANEKLFF. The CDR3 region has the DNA TGTGCCAGCAGTTTTTGGGGAGTCGCTAATGAAAAACTGTTTTTT.

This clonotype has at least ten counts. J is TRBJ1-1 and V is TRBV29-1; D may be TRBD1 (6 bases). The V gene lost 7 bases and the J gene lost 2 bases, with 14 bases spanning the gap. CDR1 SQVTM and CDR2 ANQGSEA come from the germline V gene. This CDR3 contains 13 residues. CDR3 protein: CSASGQLNTEAFF. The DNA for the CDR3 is TGCAGCGCCTCCGGACAGCTCAACACTGAAGCTTTCTTT.

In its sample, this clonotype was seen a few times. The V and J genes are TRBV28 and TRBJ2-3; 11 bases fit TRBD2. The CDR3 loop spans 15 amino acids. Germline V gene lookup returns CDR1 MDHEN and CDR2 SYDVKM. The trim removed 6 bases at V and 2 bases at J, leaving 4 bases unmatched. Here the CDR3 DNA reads TGTGCCAGCAGCCAGACTAGCGGGATCACAGATACGCAGTATTTT. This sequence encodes CASSQTSGITDTQYF.

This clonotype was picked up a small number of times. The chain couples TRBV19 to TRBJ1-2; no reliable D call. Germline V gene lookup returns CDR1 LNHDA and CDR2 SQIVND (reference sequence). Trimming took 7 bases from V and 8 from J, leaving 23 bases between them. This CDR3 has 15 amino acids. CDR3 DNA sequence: TGTGCCAGTACCTCGAACCGGGCCTCAGGAATGGGCTACACCTTC. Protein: CASTSNRASGMGYTF.

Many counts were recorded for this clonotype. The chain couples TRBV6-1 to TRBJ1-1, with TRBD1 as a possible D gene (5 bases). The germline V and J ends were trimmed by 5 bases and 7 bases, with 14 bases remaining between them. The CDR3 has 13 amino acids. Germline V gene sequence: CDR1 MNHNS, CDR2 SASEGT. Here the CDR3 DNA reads TGTGCCAGCAGTAAAGACAGATCATTTGAAGCTTTCTTT. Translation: CASSKDRSFEAFF.

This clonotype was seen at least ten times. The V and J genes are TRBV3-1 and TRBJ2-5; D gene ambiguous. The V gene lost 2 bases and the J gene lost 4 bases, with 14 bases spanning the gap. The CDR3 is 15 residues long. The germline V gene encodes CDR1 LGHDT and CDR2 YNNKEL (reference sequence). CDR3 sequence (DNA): TGTGCCAGCAGCCAAAATCCAGGCGGATCAGAGACCCAGTACTTC. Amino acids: CASSQNPGGSETQYF.

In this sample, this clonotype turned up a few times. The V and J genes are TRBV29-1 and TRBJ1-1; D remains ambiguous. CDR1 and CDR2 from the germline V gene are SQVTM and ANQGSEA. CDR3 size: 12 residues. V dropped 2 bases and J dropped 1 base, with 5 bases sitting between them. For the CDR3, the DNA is TGCAGCGTTGAAAATGGGAACACTGAAGCTTTCTTT. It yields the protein CSVENGNTEAFF.